These T cell receptor beta chains were read from a single sample in a study of shared clonotypes between healthy human individuals. TCRdb keeps only in-frame clones here, not all; method: immunoSEQ multiplex PCR. The repertoire consists of 500,000 to 550,000 clones, with approximately 95% occurring once and the leading ten covering approximately 0.067%. Sequencing was performed on naive CD4+ T cells sorted from blood. Source of these receptors: a woman aged 25 to 39 in good health. The CDR3 runs from the conserved cysteine through the conserved F or W. The D gene is left open where the match is weak. Clone size, where shown, is once, few, many, or a class for clones that have expanded.

length: 14
J: TRBJ1-4
D: .
size: .
V: TRBV7-9
CDR3: CASSYLNSGGKLFF
DNA: TGTGCCAGCAGCTATCTTAATTCCGGGGGAAAACTGTTTTTT

length: 15
J: TRBJ1-5
D: TRBD1
size: .
V: TRBV7-9
CDR3: CASSPTGQSNQPQHF
DNA: TGTGCCAGCAGCCCGACAGGGCAAAGCAATCAGCCCCAGCATTTT

length: 21
J: TRBJ2-7
D: .
size: .
V: TRBV21-1
CDR3: CASSARGGRIQYILSSYEQYF
DNA: TGTGCCAGCAGCGCAAGGGGGGGACGTATACAATACATCTTGAGCTCCTACGAGCAGTACTTC

length: 15
J: TRBJ1-2
D: .
size: .
V: TRBV5-4
CDR3: CASSLDGGRLGGYTF
DNA: TGTGCCAGCAGCTTGGATGGGGGACGCCTGGGTGGCTACACCTTC

length: 11
J: TRBJ2-1
D: .
size: .
V: TRBV5-1
CDR3: CASTLSNEQFF
DNA: TGCGCCAGCACCCTCAGCAATGAGCAGTTCTTC

length: 15
J: TRBJ2-3
D: .
size: .
V: TRBV9
CDR3: CASSVGRGLTDTQYF
DNA: TGTGCCAGCAGCGTTGGCAGGGGACTCACAGATACGCAGTATTTT

length: 13
J: TRBJ1-4
D: TRBD1
size: .
V: TRBV29-1
CDR3: CSVGDRGFEKLFF
DNA: TGCAGCGTCGGGGACAGGGGGTTTGAAAAACTGTTTTTT

length: 14
J: TRBJ2-7
D: TRBD2
size: .
V: TRBV5-1
CDR3: CASSLGGGLYEQYF
DNA: TGCGCCAGCAGCTTGGGCGGGGGGTTGTACGAGCAGTACTTC

length: 19
J: TRBJ2-1
D: .
size: once
V: TRBV4-1
CDR3: CASSQGWSGSGLAYNEQFF
DNA: TGCGCCAGCAGCCAAGGATGGTCGGGGAGCGGGCTAGCCTACAATGAGCAGTTCTTC

length: 16
J: TRBJ2-1
D: TRBD2
size: .
V: TRBV15
CDR3: CATTAHSREQYNEQFF
DNA: TGTGCCACCACCGCCCATTCGCGGGAGCAATACAATGAGCAGTTCTTC

length: 13
J: TRBJ1-5
D: .
size: .
V: TRBV13
CDR3: CASSLGEGRPQHF
DNA: TGTGCCAGCAGCTTAGGTGAGGGACGGCCCCAGCATTTT

length: 11
J: TRBJ2-7
D: .
size: .
V: TRBV29-1
CDR3: CSVVGLYEQYF
DNA: TGCAGCGTTGTAGGACTGTACGAGCAGTACTTC

length: 15
J: TRBJ1-2
D: TRBD1
size: .
V: TRBV2
CDR3: CASSPGTGANYGYTF
DNA: TGTGCCAGCAGCCCCGGGACAGGGGCTAACTATGGCTACACCTTC

length: 12
J: TRBJ2-7
D: .
size: once
V: TRBV13
CDR3: CASSLAQGEQYF
DNA: TGTGCCAGCAGCTTAGCCCAAGGCGAGCAGTACTTC

length: 13
J: TRBJ2-5
D: .
size: .
V: TRBV29-1
CDR3: CSVEMSDQETQYF
DNA: TGCAGCGTTGAAATGTCAGACCAAGAGACCCAGTACTTC

length: 15
J: TRBJ1-1
D: .
size: .
V: TRBV11-2
CDR3: CASSLVRKGSTEAFF
DNA: TGTGCCAGCAGCTTAGTTCGGAAGGGGAGCACTGAAGCTTTCTTT

length: 15
J: TRBJ1-5
D: .
size: .
V: TRBV2
CDR3: CASKRSTARDQPQHF
DNA: TGTGCCAGCAAACGCTCGACAGCACGGGATCAGCCCCAGCATTTT

length: 15
J: TRBJ2-7
D: .
size: .
V: TRBV6-1
CDR3: CASTTQGGSSYEQYF
DNA: TGTGCCAGCACCACGCAGGGTGGGAGCTCCTACGAGCAGTACTTC

length: 16
J: TRBJ2-7
D: .
size: once
V: TRBV7-9
CDR3: CASSLDPRLFGWEQYF
DNA: TGTGCCAGCAGCTTAGACCCCCGTCTTTTTGGGTGGGAGCAGTACTTC

length: 14
J: TRBJ1-5
D: .
size: .
V: TRBV18
CDR3: CASSPEAGNQPQHF
DNA: TGTGCCAGCTCACCAGAGGCAGGAAATCAGCCCCAGCATTTT

length: 13
J: TRBJ1-1
D: .
size: .
V: TRBV7-9
CDR3: CASSWTENTEAFF
DNA: TGTGCCAGCAGCTGGACAGAGAACACTGAAGCTTTCTTT

length: 17
J: TRBJ1-3
D: .
size: once
V: TRBV9
CDR3: CASSAAIGEFSGNTIYF
DNA: TGTGCCAGCAGCGCCGCTATCGGGGAGTTCTCTGGAAACACCATATATTTT

length: 12
J: TRBJ1-1
D: .
size: .
V: TRBV10-1
CDR3: CASSGAGSEAFF
DNA: TGCGCCAGCAGTGGAGCAGGCTCTGAAGCTTTCTTT

length: 14
J: TRBJ1-3
D: .
size: .
V: TRBV10-1
CDR3: CASSVSTSGNTIYF
DNA: TGCGCCAGCAGTGTATCGACCTCTGGAAACACCATATATTTT

length: 13
J: TRBJ2-1
D: .
size: .
V: TRBV2
CDR3: CASRRDRNNEQFF
DNA: TGTGCCAGCAGGCGGGACCGTAACAATGAACAGTTCTTC

length: 14
J: TRBJ1-3
D: .
size: .
V: TRBV29-1
CDR3: CSVEDPGVGNTIYF
DNA: TGCAGCGTTGAAGATCCAGGGGTTGGAAACACCATATATTTT

length: 13
J: TRBJ2-1
D: .
size: .
V: TRBV29-1
CDR3: CSVKVAEKGEQFF
DNA: TGCAGCGTTAAGGTCGCCGAGAAGGGTGAGCAGTTCTTC

length: 12
J: TRBJ1-2
D: .
size: .
V: TRBV28
CDR3: CASGQPHYGYTF
DNA: TGTGCCAGCGGTCAGCCCCACTATGGCTACACCTTC